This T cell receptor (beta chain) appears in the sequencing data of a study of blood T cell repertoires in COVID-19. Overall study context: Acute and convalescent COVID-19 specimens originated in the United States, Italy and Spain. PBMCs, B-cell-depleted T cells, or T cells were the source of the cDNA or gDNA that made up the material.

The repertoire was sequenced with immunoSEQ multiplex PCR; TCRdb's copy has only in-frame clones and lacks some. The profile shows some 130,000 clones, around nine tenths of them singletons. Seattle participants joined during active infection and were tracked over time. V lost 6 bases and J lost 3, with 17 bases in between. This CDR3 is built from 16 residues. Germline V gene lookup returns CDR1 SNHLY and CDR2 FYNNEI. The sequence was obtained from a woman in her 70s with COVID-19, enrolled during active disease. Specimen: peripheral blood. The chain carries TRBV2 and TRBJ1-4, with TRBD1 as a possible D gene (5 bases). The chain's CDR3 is CASSGGTPRANEKLFF. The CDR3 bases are TGTGCCAGCAGCGGCGGGACTCCCAGAGCTAATGAAAAACTGTTTTTT.